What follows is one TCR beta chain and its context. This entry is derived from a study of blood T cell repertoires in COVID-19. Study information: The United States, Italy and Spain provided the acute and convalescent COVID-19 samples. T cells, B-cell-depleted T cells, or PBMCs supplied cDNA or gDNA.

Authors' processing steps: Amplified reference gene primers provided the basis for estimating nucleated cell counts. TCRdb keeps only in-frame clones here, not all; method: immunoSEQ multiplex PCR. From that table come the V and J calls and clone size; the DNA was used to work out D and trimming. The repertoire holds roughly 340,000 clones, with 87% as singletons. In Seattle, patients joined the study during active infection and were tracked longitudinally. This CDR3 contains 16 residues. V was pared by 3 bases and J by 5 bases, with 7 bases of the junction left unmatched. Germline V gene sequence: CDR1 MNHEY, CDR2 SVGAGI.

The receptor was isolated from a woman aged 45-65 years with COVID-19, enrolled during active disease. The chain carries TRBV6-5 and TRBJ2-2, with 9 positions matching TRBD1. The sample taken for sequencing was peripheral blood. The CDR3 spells CASSYTTGGATGELFF. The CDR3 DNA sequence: TGTGCCAGCAGTTATACCACAGGGGGCGCGACCGGGGAGCTGTTTTTT.